A selection of T cell receptor beta chains follows, all from one sample in a study of human T cells and chemical hapten exposure. TCRdb fed the RACE reads into MiXCR, producing one record per CDR3 protein. The sample shows some 38,000 distinct CDR3 sequences, 8% to 9.5% of them seen only once. The sequences come from whole blood, collected in connection with sensitization to the hapten diphenylcyclopropenone (DPC). The receptors derive from a man in his fifties or sixties with alopecia areata. Some clones in this sample may be carry-over from other donors' samples. Both conserved end residues are part of each CDR3. A D gene is named only where the DNA matches it firmly. The size field is filled for only some rows; it gives once, few, many or a size class.

CDR3 DNA: TGTGCCAGCTCACCGGCATATTCCTCTGGGGCCAACGTCCTGACTTTC
CDR3 protein: CASSPAYSSGANVLTF
V gene: TRBV18
D gene: .
clone size: many
J gene: TRBJ2-6

CDR3 DNA: TGCGCCAGCAGTGCTCTAGCGGGAGTCGCCGAGCAGTACTTC
CDR3 protein: CASSALAGVAEQYF
V gene: TRBV10-1
D gene: TRBD2
clone size: many
J gene: TRBJ2-7

CDR3 DNA: TGTGCCACCCAATACCCAGGTGGTGAGCAGTTCTTC
CDR3 protein: CATQYPGGEQFF
V gene: TRBV7-2
D gene: .
clone size: many
J gene: TRBJ2-1

CDR3 DNA: TGCGCCAGCAGTGAGTCTCACAGGGCTGGGGCCAACGTCCTGACTTTC
CDR3 protein: CASSESHRAGANVLTF
V gene: TRBV10-2
D gene: .
clone size: many
J gene: TRBJ2-6

CDR3 DNA: TGCGCCAGCAGCCAAGGCGGCGGGGGCCCGAAGTCAGATACGCAGTATTTT
CDR3 protein: CASSQGGGGPKSDTQYF
V gene: TRBV4-1
D gene: .
clone size: .
J gene: TRBJ2-3

CDR3 DNA: TGTGCCAGCAGCTTGCTAGAGATAAAAAACATTCAGTACTTC
CDR3 protein: CASSLLEIKNIQYF
V gene: TRBV5-6
D gene: .
clone size: many
J gene: TRBJ2-4

CDR3 DNA: TGTGCCAGCTCACAATCCAATGGGGAGACCCAGTACTTC
CDR3 protein: CASSQSNGETQYF
V gene: TRBV18
D gene: .
clone size: many
J gene: TRBJ2-5

CDR3 DNA: TGCAGTGCTCTAAATAATGAGCAGTTCTTC
CDR3 protein: CSALNNEQFF
V gene: TRBV20-1
D gene: .
clone size: .
J gene: TRBJ2-1

CDR3 DNA: TGCAGCGTGCTAGCGGGAGGGCTGCTGGAGCAGTACTTC
CDR3 protein: CSVLAGGLLEQYF
V gene: TRBV29-1
D gene: TRBD2
clone size: few
J gene: TRBJ2-7

CDR3 DNA: TGTGCCAGCAGTTACCGACTAGCGGGGGGGCTAGGGGAGCAGTACTTC
CDR3 protein: CASSYRLAGGLGEQYF
V gene: TRBV6-5
D gene: TRBD2
clone size: .
J gene: TRBJ2-7

CDR3 DNA: TGTGCCAGCAGCTCCCGACAGGGGCGGACCTATGGCTACACCTTC
CDR3 protein: CASSSRQGRTYGYTF
V gene: TRBV5-6
D gene: TRBD1
clone size: .
J gene: TRBJ1-2

CDR3 DNA: TGTGCCAGCAGCCTGGACCTTGGTTCCTACAATGAGCAGTTCTTC
CDR3 protein: CASSLDLGSYNEQFF
V gene: TRBV4-2
D gene: .
clone size: few
J gene: TRBJ2-1

CDR3 DNA: TGTGCCAGCAGCTCCGGACAGGGCAACACCGGGGAGCTGTTTTTT
CDR3 protein: CASSSGQGNTGELFF
V gene: TRBV7-9
D gene: TRBD1
clone size: once
J gene: TRBJ2-2

CDR3 DNA: TGCGCCAGCAGCCAAGATAGTCAGGACGGGGAGCTGTTTTTT
CDR3 protein: CASSQDSQDGELFF
V gene: TRBV4-3
D gene: .
clone size: many
J gene: TRBJ2-2

CDR3 DNA: TGCAGCGCCCGACAGAAACAGTCCTACGAGCAGTACTTC
CDR3 protein: CSARQKQSYEQYF
V gene: TRBV29-1
D gene: .
clone size: many
J gene: TRBJ2-7

CDR3 DNA: TGTGCCAGCAGCCAGAGCGGCCATCGGGATACGCAGTATTTT
CDR3 protein: CASSQSGHRDTQYF
V gene: TRBV3-1
D gene: .
clone size: many
J gene: TRBJ2-3

CDR3 DNA: TGCAGTGCTCTTAGCGGGAGGGGCTCCTACGAGCAGTACTTC
CDR3 protein: CSALSGRGSYEQYF
V gene: TRBV20-1
D gene: TRBD2
clone size: many
J gene: TRBJ2-7

CDR3 DNA: TGTGCCAGCTCGCCTACTAGCGGGAGATCAGAGACCCAGTACTTC
CDR3 protein: CASSPTSGRSETQYF
V gene: TRBV18
D gene: TRBD2
clone size: many
J gene: TRBJ2-5

CDR3 DNA: TGTGCCAGCTCACCACCTAACGGGAGGAAAAGAGATGAGCAGTTCTTC
CDR3 protein: CASSPPNGRKRDEQFF
V gene: TRBV18
D gene: TRBD2
clone size: many
J gene: TRBJ2-1

CDR3 DNA: TGTGCCAGCAGCCCTGGGGCGGGTGCGAGGAACACCGGGGAGCTGTTTTTT
CDR3 protein: CASSPGAGARNTGELFF
V gene: TRBV7-8
D gene: .
clone size: many
J gene: TRBJ2-2

CDR3 DNA: TGTGCCAGCAGTTTGACCGAGGAGTACGAGCAGTACTTC
CDR3 protein: CASSLTEEYEQYF
V gene: TRBV12-3/TRBV12-4
D gene: .
clone size: many
J gene: TRBJ2-7

CDR3 DNA: TGTGCCATCACCCCGGGGCAGTCCCACGGGGAGCTGTTTTTT
CDR3 protein: CAITPGQSHGELFF
V gene: TRBV10-3
D gene: .
clone size: .
J gene: TRBJ2-2

CDR3 DNA: TGCGCCAGCAGGTCACTAGCGGGAACCTACAATGAGCAGTTCTTC
CDR3 protein: CASRSLAGTYNEQFF
V gene: TRBV4-1
D gene: TRBD2
clone size: many
J gene: TRBJ2-1

CDR3 DNA: TGTGCCAGCAGCTTAGGGCAGGGGCTGAGGGAGTTCTTC
CDR3 protein: CASSLGQGLREFF
V gene: TRBV7-8
D gene: .
clone size: .
J gene: TRBJ2-1

CDR3 DNA: TGCGCCAGCAGCCAAGAACTGGCTGGGTGGGAGACCCAGTACTTC
CDR3 protein: CASSQELAGWETQYF
V gene: TRBV4-3
D gene: .
clone size: many
J gene: TRBJ2-5

CDR3 DNA: TGTGCCAGCAGCCCGACAGTAACTAATGAAAAACTGTTTTTT
CDR3 protein: CASSPTVTNEKLFF
V gene: TRBV7-9
D gene: .
clone size: .
J gene: TRBJ1-4

CDR3 DNA: TGTGCCAGTGCCGTTCGGGGCGACACAGATACGCAGTATTTT
CDR3 protein: CASAVRGDTDTQYF
V gene: TRBV7-9
D gene: .
clone size: many
J gene: TRBJ2-3

CDR3 DNA: TGTGCCAGCAGTTTACGGGACAGGGGGCTGTTGTATGGCTACACCTTC
CDR3 protein: CASSLRDRGLLYGYTF
V gene: TRBV28
D gene: TRBD1
clone size: .
J gene: TRBJ1-2

CDR3 DNA: TGCAGCGTTGACTCCTCATCCTACGAGCAGTACTTC
CDR3 protein: CSVDSSSYEQYF
V gene: TRBV29-1
D gene: .
clone size: few
J gene: TRBJ2-7

CDR3 DNA: TGTGCCTCCGAGGGGGAAATAACGAACACCGGGGAGCTGTTTTTT
CDR3 protein: CASEGEITNTGELFF
V gene: TRBV30
D gene: .
clone size: many
J gene: TRBJ2-2

CDR3 DNA: TGTGCTAGTGGTTTGGTACGGTCCAGGGTCGAGACCCAGTACTTC
CDR3 protein: CASGLVRSRVETQYF
V gene: TRBV12-5
D gene: .
clone size: .
J gene: TRBJ2-5

CDR3 DNA: TGCAGCGTTTATAGCACGAATGAGCAGTTCTTC
CDR3 protein: CSVYSTNEQFF
V gene: TRBV29-1
D gene: .
clone size: many
J gene: TRBJ2-1

CDR3 DNA: TGTGCCAGCAGTTTACCGGACAGCTCCTACAATGAGCAGTTCTTC
CDR3 protein: CASSLPDSSYNEQFF
V gene: TRBV12-3/TRBV12-4
D gene: .
clone size: many
J gene: TRBJ2-1

CDR3 DNA: TGTGCCAGCAGCTCGTGGACCAGCGGGAACTACGAGCAGTACTTC
CDR3 protein: CASSSWTSGNYEQYF
V gene: TRBV7-2
D gene: TRBD2
clone size: many
J gene: TRBJ2-7

CDR3 DNA: TGTGCCAGCTCTCCGGGACTAGCGCCACAGAATGAGCAGTTCTTC
CDR3 protein: CASSPGLAPQNEQFF
V gene: TRBV18
D gene: TRBD2
clone size: .
J gene: TRBJ2-1

CDR3 DNA: TGTGCCAGCAGTAGCCTTGGGCCCCAGCATTTT
CDR3 protein: CASSSLGPQHF
V gene: TRBV6-2/TRBV6-3
D gene: .
clone size: many
J gene: TRBJ1-5

CDR3 DNA: TGTGCCAGCAGACGACGGACAGGGCCGAATTCACCCCTCCACTTT
CDR3 protein: CASRRRTGPNSPLHF
V gene: TRBV12-3/TRBV12-4
D gene: TRBD1
clone size: many
J gene: TRBJ1-6

CDR3 DNA: TGTGCCAGCAGTTTAAGAGGGCGGGAGCTGTCAGATACGCAGTATTTT
CDR3 protein: CASSLRGRELSDTQYF
V gene: TRBV12-3/TRBV12-4
D gene: TRBD2
clone size: few
J gene: TRBJ2-3

CDR3 DNA: TGTGCCAGCAACCCGGGGGGCGGGTACAATGAGCAGTTCTTC
CDR3 protein: CASNPGGGYNEQFF
V gene: TRBV9
D gene: .
clone size: few
J gene: TRBJ2-1

CDR3 DNA: TGTGCCAGCAGCCGCGATTACAATGAGCAGTTCTTC
CDR3 protein: CASSRDYNEQFF
V gene: TRBV6-6
D gene: .
clone size: .
J gene: TRBJ2-1

CDR3 DNA: TGTGCCAGCAGCCCCGGACTAGCGGGAGCGCTCGCCGAGCAGTTCTTC
CDR3 protein: CASSPGLAGALAEQFF
V gene: TRBV11-3
D gene: TRBD2
clone size: .
J gene: TRBJ2-1

CDR3 DNA: TGTGCCAGCAGCTCCCCGGGAGGGGGGTACAATGAGCAGTTCTTC
CDR3 protein: CASSSPGGGYNEQFF
V gene: TRBV7-9
D gene: TRBD2
clone size: many
J gene: TRBJ2-1

CDR3 DNA: TGTGCCAGCAGTTCCCCCCAGGGGTCGAACACTGAAGCTTTCTTT
CDR3 protein: CASSSPQGSNTEAFF
V gene: TRBV28
D gene: .
clone size: few
J gene: TRBJ1-1

CDR3 DNA: TGTGCCAGCAGTTTAAAGGGTTTGAACACTGAAGCTTTCTTT
CDR3 protein: CASSLKGLNTEAFF
V gene: TRBV27
D gene: .
clone size: medium-sized
J gene: TRBJ1-1

CDR3 DNA: TGTGCCAGCAGCTCGATCATCATGAACACTGAAGCTTTCTTT
CDR3 protein: CASSSIIMNTEAFF
V gene: TRBV11-2
D gene: .
clone size: .
J gene: TRBJ1-1

CDR3 DNA: TGCAGTGCTAGAGATTACAGGGGTGGGCAAGAGACCCAGTACTTC
CDR3 protein: CSARDYRGGQETQYF
V gene: TRBV20-1
D gene: TRBD1
clone size: many
J gene: TRBJ2-5

CDR3 DNA: TGCAGTGCTAGACCCCAGGGGGGGCGCACTGAAGCTTTCTTT
CDR3 protein: CSARPQGGRTEAFF
V gene: TRBV20-1
D gene: TRBD1
clone size: many
J gene: TRBJ1-1

CDR3 DNA: TGTGCCAGCAGTCCCTCCCATAGGGACTACAACTTC
CDR3 protein: CASSPSHRDYNF
V gene: TRBV7-8
D gene: TRBD2
clone size: few
J gene: TRBJ2-5

CDR3 DNA: TGCGCCAGCAGTGAGCGGATGAACACTGAAGCTTTCTTT
CDR3 protein: CASSERMNTEAFF
V gene: TRBV10-1
D gene: .
clone size: many
J gene: TRBJ1-1

CDR3 DNA: TGCAGCGTTAAGAAGGGATCCGCAACTAATGAAAAACTGTTTTTT
CDR3 protein: CSVKKGSATNEKLFF
V gene: TRBV29-1
D gene: .
clone size: .
J gene: TRBJ1-4

CDR3 DNA: TGTGCCAGCAGCCAAGGGGCACTAGCGGCCTACAATGAGCAGTTCTTC
CDR3 protein: CASSQGALAAYNEQFF
V gene: TRBV4-2
D gene: TRBD2
clone size: many
J gene: TRBJ2-1

CDR3 DNA: TGTGCCAGCAGCTGGGACTGGAACTCGCCCCAGCATTTT
CDR3 protein: CASSWDWNSPQHF
V gene: TRBV28
D gene: .
clone size: .
J gene: TRBJ1-5

CDR3 DNA: TGCGCCAGCAGCTTGGCCCGGGAGGTGGCCGGGGAGCTGTTTTTT
CDR3 protein: CASSLAREVAGELFF
V gene: TRBV5-1
D gene: TRBD2
clone size: many
J gene: TRBJ2-2

CDR3 DNA: TGTGCCTGGAGTCTCGACCGACTAGCGGGAGCGGCATACAGCGAGCAGTACTTC
CDR3 protein: CAWSLDRLAGAAYSEQYF
V gene: TRBV30
D gene: TRBD2
clone size: few
J gene: TRBJ2-7

CDR3 DNA: TGCAGCGGAAGGGGGACAGGGGGCTGGAACACTGAAGCTTTCTTT
CDR3 protein: CSGRGTGGWNTEAFF
V gene: TRBV29-1
D gene: TRBD1
clone size: .
J gene: TRBJ1-1

CDR3 DNA: TGTGCCAGCAGTACCCTCTCCGAGCAGTACTTC
CDR3 protein: CASSTLSEQYF
V gene: TRBV12-3/TRBV12-4
D gene: .
clone size: many
J gene: TRBJ2-7